This TCR beta chain was profiled in a study of glioma-infiltrating T cells. As for the study in general: Blood libraries targeted about 4- to 11-fold coverage of roughly 920,000 T cells. Study results and limitations: Tissue-blood divergence was below expectation in non-neoplastic patients, above in gliomas. CDR3 overlap between tissue and blood was very small.

Comment on this clonotype: Its antigen is unknown.

TCR alpha and beta CDR3 regions were amplified from RNA using iRepertoire nested multiplex PCR. One-step reverse transcription and amplification started from about 100-400 ng of tissue mRNA or PBMC total RNA. TCRdb re-derived calls from the multiplex PCR reads in MiXCR, one entry per CDR3 protein. The table has a few hundred thousand distinct CDR3 sequences, 41% seen once. The germline V and J ends were trimmed by 9 bases and 0 bases, with 14 bases remaining between them. The CDR3 spans 15 residues. Germline CDR1 MDHEN, CDR2 SYDVKM. The chain links TRBV28 to TRBJ2-2; tentatively, D is TRBD1 or TRBD2 (5 bases each). Sequenced sample: glioma tissue, nonneoplastic brain tissue, or PBMCs (not recorded which). The TCR sequence derives from a human donor with low-grade glioma or glioblastoma, undergoing nonglioma brain surgery, or in good health (not recorded which). The CDR3 sequence is CASKSGATNTGELFF. The CDR3, as DNA: TGTGCCAGTAAATCCGGGGCCACGAACACCGGGGAGCTGTTTTTT.